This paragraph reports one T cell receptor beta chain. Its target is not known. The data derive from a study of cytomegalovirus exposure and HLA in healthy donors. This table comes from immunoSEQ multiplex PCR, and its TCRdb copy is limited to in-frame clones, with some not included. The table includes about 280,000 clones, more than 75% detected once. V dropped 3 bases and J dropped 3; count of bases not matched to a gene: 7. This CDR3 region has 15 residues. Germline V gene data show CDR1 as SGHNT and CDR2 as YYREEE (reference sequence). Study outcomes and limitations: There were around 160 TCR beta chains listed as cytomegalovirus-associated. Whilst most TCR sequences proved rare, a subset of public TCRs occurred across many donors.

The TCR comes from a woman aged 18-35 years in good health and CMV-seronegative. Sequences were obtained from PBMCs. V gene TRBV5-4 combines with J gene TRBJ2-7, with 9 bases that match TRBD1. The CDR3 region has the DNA TGTGCCAGCAGCTCGAATAACAGGGGGCTCTACGAGCAGTACTTC. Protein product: CASSSNNRGLYEQYF.